A selection of T cell receptor beta chains follows, all from one sample in a study of T cell changes during pregnancy in multiple sclerosis. Libraries were prepared by immunoSEQ multiplex PCR; TCRdb keeps only in-frame clonotypes and omits some of them. The data show 100,000 or so clones, approximately 90% seen once. This specimen was peripheral blood, taken after pregnancy. These receptors came from a female donor with multiple sclerosis, enrolled in a pregnancy study. Each CDR3 is given with its conserved first and last residue. The D gene is left open where the match is weak. Not all rows give a size; the values are once, few, many and, for expanded clones, a class.

TRBV6-6,TRBJ1-6,.,medium-sized,CASTPPGNNSPLHF,TGTGCCAGCACCCCCCCAGGGAACAATTCACCCCTCCACTTT
TRBV10-2,TRBJ2-2,.,.,CASGGENTGELFF,TGCGCCAGCGGAGGGGAAAACACCGGGGAGCTGTTTTTT
TRBV4-1,TRBJ2-1,.,.,CASSQERHYNEQFF,TGCGCCAGCAGCCAAGAGCGACACTACAATGAGCAGTTCTTC
TRBV30,TRBJ2-7,TRBD2,.,CAWSLTSGREQYF,TGTGCCTGGAGTTTGACTAGCGGCCGAGAGCAGTACTTC
TRBV7-2,TRBJ1-2,TRBD1,once,CASSMLGTVSYGYTF,TGTGCCAGCAGCATGCTCGGGACAGTTAGCTATGGCTACACCTTC
TRBV19,TRBJ2-3,.,.,CATTGSTDTQYF,TGTGCCACTACAGGTAGCACAGATACGCAGTATTTT
TRBV18,TRBJ2-1,TRBD2,.,CASSPPSGEFGEQFF,TGTGCCAGCTCACCACCTAGCGGGGAGTTTGGTGAGCAGTTCTTC
TRBV7-7,TRBJ2-2,.,.,CASSLSAGVGPGELFF,TGTGCTAGCAGCTTATCCGCAGGGGTTGGCCCCGGGGAGCTGTTTTTT
TRBV6-1,TRBJ1-2,TRBD1,.,CASSPLTGGFYGYTF,TGTGCCAGCAGTCCACTGACAGGGGGCTTCTATGGCTACACCTTC
TRBV5-4,TRBJ1-2,.,.,CASSLVGSNYGYTF,TGTGCCAGCAGCTTGGTCGGGAGTAACTATGGCTACACCTTC
TRBV6-4,TRBJ2-1,TRBD2,.,CASSEFSGGNNEQFF,TGTGCCAGCAGTGAGTTTAGCGGGGGGAACAATGAGCAGTTCTTC
TRBV6-6,TRBJ1-1,.,.,CASSRGAGAFF,TGTGCCAGCAGTAGGGGAGCGGGAGCTTTCTTT
TRBV10-3,TRBJ2-6,.,.,CAISSAGANVLTF,TGTGCCATCAGCTCCGCTGGGGCCAACGTCCTGACTTTC
TRBV6-1,TRBJ2-4,TRBD1,.,CASSEGTGYGKNIQYF,TGTGCCAGCAGTGAAGGGACAGGCTATGGCAAAAACATTCAGTACTTC
TRBV19,TRBJ1-2,.,.,CASSLDRSNYGYTF,TGTGCCAGTAGTCTGGACAGATCTAACTATGGCTACACCTTC
TRBV19,TRBJ1-2,TRBD1,.,CASSIGGQGAAYGYTF,TGTGCCAGTAGTATAGGGGGACAGGGGGCCGCCTATGGCTACACCTTC
TRBV30,TRBJ2-5,TRBD2,.,CAWRTGTSVQETQYF,TGTGCCTGGAGAACCGGGACTAGCGTACAAGAGACCCAGTACTTC
TRBV2,TRBJ2-7,.,.,CASSEAVWGGKYEQYF,TGTGCCAGCAGTGAAGCTGTCTGGGGGGGCAAGTACGAGCAGTACTTC
TRBV9,TRBJ2-1,TRBD2,.,CASSVGGGTKGYNEQFF,TGTGCCAGCAGCGTAGGGGGGGGGACCAAGGGCTACAATGAGCAGTTCTTC
TRBV4-1,TRBJ2-7,TRBD2,few,CASSPSGAYEQYF,TGCGCCAGCAGCCCTAGCGGGGCCTACGAGCAGTACTTC
TRBV5-4,TRBJ2-1,TRBD1,once,CASSGQGYNEQFF,TGTGCCAGCAGCGGACAGGGCTACAATGAGCAGTTCTTC
TRBV11-2,TRBJ2-7,.,.,CASSPENGGYREQYF,TGTGCCAGCAGCCCCGAAAACGGGGGTTATCGGGAGCAGTACTTC
TRBV9,TRBJ2-3,.,.,CASSLTGDTQYF,TGTGCCAGCAGCCTAACTGGAGATACGCAGTATTTT